Following are 25 T cell receptor beta chains from one sample sequenced in a study of shared clonotypes between healthy human individuals. The repertoire was sequenced with immunoSEQ multiplex PCR; TCRdb's copy has only in-frame clones and lacks some. The sample lists about 2.4 million clones, approximately 93% occurring once. The sequencing input was naive CD4+ T cells from PBMCs. Noted subset: CD45RA+ positively selected. The receptors come from a man aged 18-30 years in good health. Some clones in this sample may be carry-over from other donors' samples.

V is TRBV5-1 and J is TRBJ1-2; D is possibly TRBD1 (6 bases). V lost 4 bases, J lost 4 bases, and 11 bases lay in between. The length of the CDR3 is 13 residues. Per the germline V gene, CDR1 is SGHRS and CDR2 is YFSETQ. The CDR3 loop is CASSRDRSYGYTF. Written as DNA, the CDR3 is TGCGCCAGCAGCAGAGACAGGAGCTATGGCTACACCTTC.

V and J are TRBV27 and TRBJ1-4, with D possibly TRBD1 on 5 matching bases. Trimming took off 6 bases at V and 3 bases at J, with 14 bases between the two ends. The CDR3 totals 15 residues. Per the germline V gene, CDR1 is MNHEY and CDR2 is SMNVEV (reference sequence). CDR3 in amino acids: CASRDTGKSNEKLFF. The CDR3 DNA reads TGTGCCAGCAGAGATACAGGAAAATCTAATGAAAAACTGTTTTTT.

This chain uses TRBV5-1 with TRBJ2-3; TRBD2 might be the D (5 bases). The germline CDR1 and CDR2 sequences are SGHRS and YFSETQ. V lost 6 bases, J lost 5 bases, and 13 bases lay in between. The CDR3 consists of 13 residues. This CDR3 is CASNEGSGDTQYF. In nucleotides, the CDR3 is TGCGCCAGCAATGAAGGGAGCGGAGATACGCAGTATTTT. Using reference TRBV5-1 and TRBJ2-3 for the parts outside the CDR3, the full variable domain is KAGVTQTPRYLIKTRGQQVTLSCSPISGHRSVSWYQQTPGQGLQFLFEYFSETQRNKGNFPGRFSGRQFSNSRSEMNVSTLELGDSALYLCASNEGSGDTQYFGPGTRLTVL.

Notes on this clone: This sample also contains other DNA sequences that code for the same CDR3. CDR3 DNA: TGTGCCAGCAGCTTAGGCGGGGTTTCCACAGATACGCAGTATTTT. Translating it yields CASSLGGVSTDTQYF. This sequence joins TRBV7-9 and TRBJ2-3, with D tentatively TRBD2 (6 bases). The CDR3 is 15 amino acids. The germline V gene has CDR1 SEHNR and CDR2 FQNEAQ (reference sequence). Trimming shortened V by 1 base and J by 2 bases, and 10 bases separated the two germline ends.

This CDR3 reads CASTDPNQETQYF. The CDR3 bases are TGTGCCAGCACTGATCCAAACCAAGAGACCCAGTACTTC. The chain uses TRBV6-5 and TRBJ2-5; D unclear. V lost 7 bases, J lost 0 bases, and 9 bases lay in between. Germline loops: CDR1 MNHEY, CDR2 SVGAGI. CDR3 length: 13 residues.

The rearrangement joins TRBV6-1 to TRBJ2-1; 10 bases line up with TRBD2. Germline CDR1 and CDR2: MNHNS and SASEGT. The CDR3 totals 16 residues. The J segment lost 4 bases and the V segment lost 1 base, leaving 4 bases of the junction unmatched. CDR3 in amino acids: CASSEGLAGAYNEQFF. The CDR3, as DNA: TGTGCCAGCAGTGAAGGGCTAGCGGGAGCGTACAATGAGCAGTTCTTC.

J is TRBJ2-2 and V is TRBV6-1; 9 bases agree with TRBD1. Germline CDR1 MNHNS, CDR2 SASEGT. With 4 bases clipped from V and 5 bases from J, the junction kept 8 bases outside the gene matches. The CDR3 totals 16 residues. This CDR3 reads CASSARDREWTGELFF. The CDR3 nucleotides are TGTGCCAGCAGTGCCCGGGACAGGGAGTGGACCGGGGAGCTGTTTTTT.

This clone was recorded once. The V call is TRBV28, the J call TRBJ2-5; the D gene is possibly TRBD1 (6 bases). V lost 5 bases and J 5 bases, leaving 18 bases between the germline ends. The CDR3 covers 15 residues. CDR1 and CDR2 from the germline V gene are MDHEN and SYDVKM. The CDR3 DNA is TGTGCCAGCAGTCGTTATACAGGGCGTTGGGAGACCCAGTACTTC. It is translated as CASSRYTGRWETQYF. The full variable domain, completed using reference TRBV28 and TRBJ2-5, is DVKVTQSSRYLVKRTGEKVFLECVQDMDHENMFWYRQDPGLGLRLIYFSYDVKMKEKGDIPEGYSVSREKKERFSLILESASTNQTSMYLCASSRYTGRWETQYFGPGTRLLVL.

This clone came up once. The CDR3 DNA follows: TGTGCCAGCAGCTCAGTCGACAGTTACAATGAGCAGTTCTTC. Translating it yields CASSSVDSYNEQFF. This chain joins TRBV7-9 and TRBJ2-1; D is perhaps TRBD1 (5 bases). The germline V gene has CDR1 SEHNR and CDR2 FQNEAQ (reference sequence). This CDR3 is 14 amino acids long. Trimming took 4 bases from V and 4 from J, leaving 11 bases between them.

This clone appeared once. The V call is TRBV7-7, the J call TRBJ2-7; D is ambiguous. V was cut by 4 bases and J by 6 bases, with 10 bases left in between. The CDR3 consists of 12 residues. CDR1 is SSHAT and CDR2 is FNYEAQ in the germline V gene (reference sequence). The CDR3 nucleotides are TGTGCCAGCAGCTCCCCCCCCGGCGAGCAGTACTTC. It translates to CASSSPPGEQYF. Using reference TRBV7-7 and TRBJ2-7 for the parts outside the CDR3, the full variable domain is GAGVSQSPRYKVTKRGQDVTLRCDPISSHATLYWYQQALGQGPEFLTYFNYEAQPDKSGLPSDRFSAERPEGSISTLTIQRTEQRDSAMYRCASSSPPGEQYFGPGTRLTVT.

A remark on this clone: Additional DNA sequences in this sample encode the identical CDR3. The V and J genes are TRBV5-1 and TRBJ2-7; 7 bases map to TRBD2. The V segment lost 0 bases and the J segment 3 bases; nucleotides outside the gene matches: 0. Germline V CDR1 and CDR2: SGHRS, YFSETQ. There are 13 residues in the CDR3. CDR3 sequence reads: CASSLGGGYEQYF. CDR3 nucleotides: TGCGCCAGCAGCTTGGGCGGGGGCTACGAGCAGTACTTC.

Regarding this clone: The same CDR3 also results from other DNA sequences found in this sample. The chain carries TRBV28 and TRBJ1-4; D might be TRBD1 (5 bases). V dropped 4 bases and J dropped 2 bases, with 14 bases sitting between them. Germline-derived CDR1 and CDR2 are MDHEN and SYDVKM. The CDR3 is made up of 16 amino acids. CDR3 DNA: TGTGCCAGCAGTTCACCCGGGACCGCTACTAATGAAAAACTGTTTTTT. It codes for CASSSPGTATNEKLFF.

The chain recombines TRBV7-3 with TRBJ2-7, with TRBD2 matching 9 bases. With V trimmed by 3 bases and J by 3 bases, 3 bases remained unmatched. Per germline, CDR1 SGHTA and CDR2 FQGTGA. This CDR3 comprises 14 residues. For the CDR3, the DNA is TGTGCCAGCAGCTTTAAAGCGGGGGGCTACGAGCAGTACTTC. Protein sequence: CASSFKAGGYEQYF. Looking up the rest from reference TRBV7-3 and TRBJ2-7 gives the full variable domain: GAGVSQTPSNKVTEKGKYVELRCDPISGHTALYWYRQSLGQGPEFLIYFQGTGAADDSGLPNDRFFAVRPEGSVSTLKIQRTERGDSAVYLCASSFKAGGYEQYFGPGTRLTVT.

The chain couples TRBV28 to TRBJ1-3; the D is unclear. The CDR3 runs 16 residues. Trimming removed 2 bases from V and 0 bases from J, with 11 bases in between. Germline-derived CDR1 and CDR2 are MDHEN and SYDVKM. CDR3 nucleotide sequence: TGTGCCAGCAGTTTAGGAGGGTCGGTCTCTGGAAACACCATATATTTT. Encoded protein: CASSLGGSVSGNTIYF.

This clone has more than one count but fewer than ten. The rearrangement joins TRBV2 to TRBJ1-1; D is perhaps TRBD1 (5 bases). V was trimmed by 7 bases and J by 0 bases, leaving 12 bases between them. Germline-derived CDR1 and CDR2 are SNHLY and FYNNEI. CDR3 length equals 14 residues. This CDR3 is CASNLGPMNTEAFF. Written as DNA, the CDR3 is TGTGCCAGCAATTTGGGACCGATGAACACTGAAGCTTTCTTT.

The rearrangement joins TRBV6-5 to TRBJ1-1; TRBD1 is a possible D gene (6 bases). Germline V CDR1 and CDR2: MNHEY, SVGAGI. The CDR3 consists of 14 residues. The ends were cut back, 7 bases at V and 1 base at J, with 13 bases in the middle. Here the CDR3 reads CASKALGANTEAFF. CDR3 DNA sequence: TGTGCCAGCAAGGCGCTGGGGGCGAACACTGAAGCTTTCTTT.

This chain joins TRBV19 and TRBJ2-2, with 8 nucleotides matching TRBD2. In germline, CDR1 is LNHDA, CDR2 SQIVND (reference sequence). The CDR3 runs to 19 residues. Trimming removed 3 bases from V and 5 bases from J; junction bases left unmatched: 17. DNA for the CDR3: TGTGCCAGTAGTATCACTCCCAAAGCGGGCGGGAGGAGGACCGGGGAGCTGTTTTTT. This codes for CASSITPKAGGRRTGELFF.

The chain couples TRBV7-6 to TRBJ2-3, with a tentative D call TRBD2 (5 bases). Trimming removed 0 bases from V and 4 bases from J, with 8 bases in between. Germline values: CDR1 SGHVS, CDR2 FNYEAQ. The CDR3 covers 14 residues. DNA for the CDR3: TGTGCCAGCAGCTTAGCGGGAGCGGCAGATACGCAGTATTTT. Its translation is CASSLAGAADTQYF.

As for this clone: The sample contains more than one DNA sequence encoding this CDR3. The chain has TRBV10-3 and TRBJ1-5, with TRBD1 matching 7 bases. CDR1 and CDR2 from the germline V gene are ENHRY and SYGVKD. V shed 6 bases and J 4 bases; nucleotides not matched to a gene: 6. CDR3 length: 14 residues. The CDR3: CAISRQGGNQPQHF. The CDR3 nucleotides are TGTGCCATCAGCCGACAGGGAGGGAATCAGCCCCAGCATTTT.

CDR3 in DNA: TGTGCCAGCAGCCCGGGACAGGGACTTCCCTCTGGAAACACCATATATTTT. Translated, it gives CASSPGQGLPSGNTIYF. This chain links TRBV2 with TRBJ1-3; TRBD1 matches at 9 bases. Trimming at V came to 6 bases and at J to 0 bases, leaving 9 bases not matched to a gene. This CDR3 comprises 17 residues. The V gene's germline CDR1 is SNHLY and CDR2 FYNNEI.

In nucleotides, the CDR3 is TGTGCCAGCAGCTTAGCGGCTAGCGGTACAGCCAAAAACATTCAGTACTTC. Amino acid sequence: CASSLAASGTAKNIQYF. This chain connects TRBV7-2 to TRBJ2-4, with 7 bases fitting TRBD2. The CDR3 has 17 amino acids. Germline CDR1 reads SGHTA; CDR2 reads FQGNSA. V dropped 0 bases and J dropped 0; count of bases not matched to a gene: 5.

The CDR3 region has the DNA TGCGCCAGCAGCCCCTTGCCCGTCGAGGTGGGTCAGCCCCAGCATTTT. Its protein product is CASSPLPVEVGQPQHF. The V and J genes are TRBV5-1 and TRBJ1-5; D is unclear. Per the germline V gene, CDR1 is SGHRS and CDR2 is YFSETQ. Trimming cost V 4 bases and J 6 bases, with 20 bases left between them. CDR3 length: 16 amino acids.

The chain combines TRBV6-6 with TRBJ1-1; 10 bases match TRBD1. The CDR3 extends over 14 amino acids. Losses at the gene ends were 7 bases for V and 3 bases for J; bases not matched to a gene: 5. Germline V gene lookup returns CDR1 MNHNY and CDR2 SVGAGI (reference sequence). The CDR3 coding sequence is TGTGCCAGCACGTATGGACAGGGGGACACTGAAGCTTTCTTT. This encodes CASTYGQGDTEAFF.

CDR3 sequence reads: CASSLSNRPNEKLFF. CDR3 bases: TGTGCCAGCAGTTTATCGAATCGGCCTAATGAAAAACTGTTTTTT. This chain uses TRBV27 with TRBJ1-4; no reliable D call. This CDR3 is 15 amino acids long. Germline-derived CDR1 and CDR2 are MNHEY and SMNVEV (reference sequence). Trimming cost V 0 bases and J 3 bases, with 8 bases left between them.

V and J are TRBV27 and TRBJ2-3; 8 bases fit TRBD1. Trimming cost V 5 bases and J 2 bases; bases outside gene matches: 9. CDR3 length equals 16 residues. The germline gives CDR1 MNHEY, CDR2 SMNVEV (reference sequence). Written as DNA, the CDR3 is TGTGCCAGCAGTCCTCTGGACAGGGACGCCACAGATACGCAGTATTTT. Its protein product is CASSPLDRDATDTQYF.